A selection of T cell receptor beta chains follows, all from one sample in a study of T cell repertoires and HLA-DP antigens. Method: immunoSEQ multiplex PCR; TCRdb's copy keeps in-frame clones and lacks some. The data contain roughly 120,000 clones, nearly 95% of them singletons. These TCRs are of unknown antigen specificity. Material: CD4+ T cells from PBMCs. The receptors stem from a woman under 30 in good health and CMV-seronegative. The CDR3 runs from the conserved cysteine through the conserved F or W. A D gene is named only where the DNA matches it firmly.

V: TRBV4-3; D: -; J: TRBJ1-6; CDR3: CASSQDPQSSYNSPLHF
V: TRBV7-8; D: -; J: TRBJ2-3; CDR3: CASSLDRAGADTQYF
V: TRBV14; D: TRBD1; J: TRBJ1-6; CDR3: CASSQHQGALGSPLHF
V: TRBV27; D: -; J: TRBJ2-2; CDR3: CASSPTKLGELFF
V: TRBV18; D: -; J: TRBJ2-2; CDR3: CASSPQGYSTGELFF
V: TRBV5-4; D: TRBD1; J: TRBJ1-2; CDR3: CASSLELDRGKGYTF
V: TRBV20-1; D: -; J: TRBJ2-1; CDR3: CSARFIGEQFF
V: TRBV7-2; D: -; J: TRBJ2-5; CDR3: CASSPRAAGTQYF
V: TRBV4-2; D: TRBD2; J: -; CDR3: CASRRTSGSSYEQYF
V: TRBV7-9; D: -; J: TRBJ1-3; CDR3: CASSLAGVSSGNTIYF
V: TRBV12-1; D: -; J: TRBJ1-5; CDR3: CASSFAPTPGGNQPQHF
V: TRBV9; D: TRBD2; J: TRBJ2-6; CDR3: CASSVGTSGINGANVLTF
V: TRBV27; D: TRBD1; J: TRBJ1-1; CDR3: CASSSLTQGPQAFF
V: TRBV7-6; D: TRBD2; J: TRBJ2-3; CDR3: CASTLRGSGTSDTDTQYF
V: TRBV7-6; D: TRBD2; J: TRBJ2-5; CDR3: CASSLGLVGGQETQYF
V: TRBV7-9; D: -; J: TRBJ1-2; CDR3: CASSWRDLYGYTF
V: TRBV2; D: -; J: TRBJ2-5; CDR3: CASSSQGRETQYF
V: TRBV7-2; D: TRBD2; J: TRBJ2-3; CDR3: CASSFSGRASDTQYF
V: TRBV29-1; D: -; J: TRBJ2-5; CDR3: CSVEDQGAPGQEETQYF
V: TRBV7-2; D: -; J: TRBJ2-7; CDR3: CASSLGPREQYF
V: TRBV7-9; D: TRBD2; J: TRBJ2-1; CDR3: CASSFNLAGADEQFF
V: TRBV9; D: -; J: TRBJ2-5; CDR3: CASSAGTEQETQYF
V: TRBV11-2; D: -; J: TRBJ1-1; CDR3: CASSYGNTEAFF
V: TRBV10-3; D: TRBD1; J: TRBJ2-5; CDR3: CAISGPRGLGETQYF
V: TRBV6-1; D: -; J: TRBJ1-2; CDR3: CASRPEGLPSGGYTF
V: TRBV7-2; D: -; J: TRBJ1-3; CDR3: CASSPRSGNTIYF
V: TRBV19; D: TRBD2; J: TRBJ2-7; CDR3: CASSITGTSGYEQYF
V: TRBV7-3; D: -; J: TRBJ2-2; CDR3: CASSLRTSYTGELFF
V: TRBV28; D: -; J: TRBJ1-5; CDR3: CASRPDSYSNQPQHF
V: TRBV11-3; D: -; J: TRBJ2-3; CDR3: CASSLPPGSTQYF
V: TRBV28; D: TRBD1; J: TRBJ2-3; CDR3: CASSRDRGFTDTQYF
V: TRBV29-1; D: -; J: TRBJ2-3; CDR3: CSVLMGLGTDTQYF